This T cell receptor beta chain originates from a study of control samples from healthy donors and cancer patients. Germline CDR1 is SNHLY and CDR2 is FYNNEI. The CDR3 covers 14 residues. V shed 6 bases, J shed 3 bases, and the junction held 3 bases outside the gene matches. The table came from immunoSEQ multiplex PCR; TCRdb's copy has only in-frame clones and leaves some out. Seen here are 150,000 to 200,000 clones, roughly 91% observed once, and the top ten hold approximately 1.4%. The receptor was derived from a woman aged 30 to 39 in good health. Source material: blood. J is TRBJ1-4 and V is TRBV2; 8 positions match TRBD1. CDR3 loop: CASSRDRPNEKLFF. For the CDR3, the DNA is TGTGCCAGCAGCCGGGACAGGCCTAATGAAAAACTGTTTTTT.